Detailed here is one T cell receptor beta chain. These data originate in a study of control samples from healthy donors and cancer patients. Trimming took 4 bases from V and 5 from J, leaving 15 bases between them. This CDR3 comprises 15 residues. In germline, CDR1 is SGHAT, CDR2 FQNNGV. The table came from immunoSEQ multiplex PCR; TCRdb's copy has only in-frame clones and leaves some out. Of 110,000 to 150,000 clones listed, 92% are singletons. V usage is TRBV11-2 and J usage is TRBJ2-1; maybe TRBD2 (5 bases). The TCR was taken from a man aged 25 to 40 in good health. Sequenced material: blood. This CDR3 reads CASSSRLASNNEQFF. CDR3 bases: TGTGCCAGCAGCTCTCGTCTAGCATCTAACAATGAGCAGTTCTTC.